These T cell receptor beta chains were read from a single sample in a study of response to subunit inactivated influenza vaccine. One entry per CDR3 protein results from TCRdb running MiXCR on the RT-PCR reads. The sample lists about 650,000 distinct CDR3 sequences; less than 20% were seen once. Sequenced material: PBMCs from blood, taken 11 to 12 days after vaccination. The receptors were gathered from a man over 45 who received an inactivated influenza vaccine. The CDR3 runs from the conserved cysteine through the conserved F or W. A D gene is named only where the DNA matches it firmly. Rows give clone size only sometimes, using once, few, many, or a class for an expanded clone.

CDR3,DNA,V,size,J,D
CASSVVQGQGAVEQFF,TGTGCCAGCAGTGTGGTACAAGGACAGGGGGCAGTTGAGCAGTTCTTC,TRBV6-1,few,TRBJ2-1,TRBD1
CASSPPYRGPRVHEQFF,TGCGCCAGCAGCCCGCCCTACAGGGGGCCGAGGGTCCATGAGCAGTTCTTC,TRBV5-1,.,TRBJ2-1,TRBD1
CATLAPNTGELFF,TGTGCCACCCTGGCCCCGAACACCGGGGAGCTGTTTTTT,TRBV24-1,.,TRBJ2-2,.
CSALFQSSYEQYF,TGCAGCGCCCTCTTCCAGAGCTCCTACGAGCAGTACTTC,TRBV29-1,.,TRBJ2-7,.
CASSFSRRRSQETQYF,TGTGCCAGCAGCTTTTCCCGCCGGCGGAGTCAAGAGACCCAGTACTTC,TRBV7-2,.,TRBJ2-5,.
CAWTGGGNQPQHF,TGTGCCTGGACAGGGGGTGGCAATCAGCCCCAGCATTTT,TRBV30,many,TRBJ1-5,TRBD1
CSAGPIEQYF,TGCAGTGCTGGGCCCATCGAGCAGTACTTC,TRBV20-1,few,TRBJ2-7,.
CASSDRGRSYNEQFF,TGTGCCAGCAGTGACAGGGGGCGGTCCTACAATGAGCAGTTCTTC,TRBV28,.,TRBJ2-1,TRBD1
CATSDPRQGQSSYNEQFF,TGTGCCACCAGTGATCCGCGACAGGGCCAGAGCTCCTACAATGAGCAGTTCTTC,TRBV24-1,few,TRBJ2-1,TRBD1
CASRTGDAEKLFF,TGCGCCAGCAGGACAGGGGACGCTGAAAAACTGTTTTTT,TRBV5-1,.,TRBJ1-4,TRBD1
CASSTAPRDTQYF,TGTGCCAGCAGCACGGCCCCAAGAGATACGCAGTATTTT,TRBV7-8,.,TRBJ2-3,.
CASSLKVAVLLQFYEQYF,TGTGCCAGCAGCTTAAAGGTAGCGGTCTTACTCCAATTTTACGAGCAGTACTTC,TRBV7-8,.,TRBJ2-7,.
CSATRTSVSTEAFF,TGCAGTGCTACCAGGACATCGGTTAGCACTGAAGCTTTCTTT,TRBV20-1,.,TRBJ1-1,.
CASSPLGLAGGPNTGELFF,TGCGCCAGCAGCCCTTTGGGGCTAGCGGGAGGACCGAACACCGGGGAGCTGTTTTTT,TRBV4-1,.,TRBJ2-2,TRBD2
CAISAYLGRETQYF,TGTGCCATCAGTGCCTACCTCGGTAGGGAGACCCAGTACTTC,TRBV10-3,.,TRBJ2-5,.
CASSQVTGIGGYTF,TGTGCCAGCAGCCAAGTGACAGGAATCGGAGGCTACACCTTC,TRBV14,few,TRBJ1-2,.
CASSWATGTSGSEQFF,TGTGCCAGCAGCTGGGCAACCGGGACTAGCGGGAGCGAGCAGTTCTTC,TRBV5-5,few,TRBJ2-1,TRBD2